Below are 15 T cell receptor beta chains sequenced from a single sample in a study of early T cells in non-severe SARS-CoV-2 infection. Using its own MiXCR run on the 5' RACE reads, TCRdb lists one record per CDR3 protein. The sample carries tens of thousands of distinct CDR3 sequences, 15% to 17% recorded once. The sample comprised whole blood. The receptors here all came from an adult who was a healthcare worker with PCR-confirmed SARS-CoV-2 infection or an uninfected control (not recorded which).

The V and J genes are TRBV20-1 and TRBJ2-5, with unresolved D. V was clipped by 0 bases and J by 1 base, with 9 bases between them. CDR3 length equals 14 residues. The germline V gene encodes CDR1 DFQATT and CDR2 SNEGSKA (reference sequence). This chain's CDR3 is CSARDVGLQETQYF. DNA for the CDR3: TGCAGTGCTAGAGATGTGGGCCTCCAAGAGACCCAGTACTTC.

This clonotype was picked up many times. Written as DNA, the CDR3 is TGTGCCAGCAGCCCGCGACAGGCCGAGAACACTGAAGCTTTCTTT. It is translated as CASSPRQAENTEAFF. The gene calls are TRBV5-6 and TRBJ1-1; a possible D gene is TRBD1 (6 bases). V lost 4 bases, J lost 1 base, and 14 bases lay in between. Looked up from germline, CDR1 is SGHDT and CDR2 is YYEEEE. This CDR3 is 15 amino acids long.

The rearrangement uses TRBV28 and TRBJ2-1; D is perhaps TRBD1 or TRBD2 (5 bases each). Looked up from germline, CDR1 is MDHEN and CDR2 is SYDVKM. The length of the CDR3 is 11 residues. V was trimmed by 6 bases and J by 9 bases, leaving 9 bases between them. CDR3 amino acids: CASRGPPEQFF. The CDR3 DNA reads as TGTGCCAGCAGGGGACCTCCTGAGCAGTTCTTC.

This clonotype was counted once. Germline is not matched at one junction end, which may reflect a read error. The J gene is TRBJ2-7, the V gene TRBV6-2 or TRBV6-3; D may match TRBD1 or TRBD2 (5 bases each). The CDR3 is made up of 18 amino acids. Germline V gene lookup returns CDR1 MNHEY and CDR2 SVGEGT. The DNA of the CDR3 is TGTGCCAGCAGTTACTCACGACCCCAAGGGACCCATACCTACGAGCAGCACTTC. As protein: CASSYSRPQGTHTYEQHF.

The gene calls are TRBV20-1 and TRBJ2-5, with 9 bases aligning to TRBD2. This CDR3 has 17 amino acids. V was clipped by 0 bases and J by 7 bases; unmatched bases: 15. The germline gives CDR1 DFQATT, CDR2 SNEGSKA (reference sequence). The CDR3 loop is CSARDWTAGGYLGTQYF. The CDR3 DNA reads TGCAGTGCTAGAGATTGGACAGCGGGGGGCTACTTGGGGACCCAGTACTTC.

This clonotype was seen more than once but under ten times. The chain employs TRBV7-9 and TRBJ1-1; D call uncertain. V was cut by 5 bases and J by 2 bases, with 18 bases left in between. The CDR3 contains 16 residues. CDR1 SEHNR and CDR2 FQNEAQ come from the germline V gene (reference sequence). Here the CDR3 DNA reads TGTGCCAGCAGCCCTTATCGGTCCGCAACCAACACTGAAGCTTTCTTT. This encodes CASSPYRSATNTEAFF.

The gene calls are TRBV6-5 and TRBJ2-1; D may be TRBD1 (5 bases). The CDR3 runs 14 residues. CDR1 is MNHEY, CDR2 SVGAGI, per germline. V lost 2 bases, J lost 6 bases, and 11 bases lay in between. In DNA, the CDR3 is TGTGCCAGCAGTTACAGGGGATCGGGCAATGAGCAGTTCTTC. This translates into CASSYRGSGNEQFF.

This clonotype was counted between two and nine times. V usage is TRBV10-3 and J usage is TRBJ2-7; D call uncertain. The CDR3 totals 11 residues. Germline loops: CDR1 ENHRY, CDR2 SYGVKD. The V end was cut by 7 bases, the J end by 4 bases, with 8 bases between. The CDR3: CAITGPYEQYF. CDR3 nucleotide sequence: TGTGCCATCACCGGGCCATACGAGCAGTACTTC.

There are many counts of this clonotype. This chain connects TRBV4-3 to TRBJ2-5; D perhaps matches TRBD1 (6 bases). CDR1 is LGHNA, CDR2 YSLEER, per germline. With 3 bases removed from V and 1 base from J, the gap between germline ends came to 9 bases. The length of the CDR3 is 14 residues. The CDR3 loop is CASSQTGGQETQYF. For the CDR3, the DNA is TGCGCCAGCAGCCAGACAGGAGGCCAAGAGACCCAGTACTTC.

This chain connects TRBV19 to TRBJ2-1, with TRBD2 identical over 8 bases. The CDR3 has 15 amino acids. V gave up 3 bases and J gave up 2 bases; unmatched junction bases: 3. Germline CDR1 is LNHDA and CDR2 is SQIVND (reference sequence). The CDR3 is CASSIRAGAYNEQFF. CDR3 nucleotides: TGTGCCAGTAGTATTCGAGCGGGGGCCTACAATGAGCAGTTCTTC.

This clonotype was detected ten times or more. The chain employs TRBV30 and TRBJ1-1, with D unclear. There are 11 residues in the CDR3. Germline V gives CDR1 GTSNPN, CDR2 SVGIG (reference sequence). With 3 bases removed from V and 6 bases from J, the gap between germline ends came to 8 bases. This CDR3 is CAWRLSPEAFF. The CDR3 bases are TGTGCCTGGAGGTTAAGTCCTGAAGCTTTCTTT. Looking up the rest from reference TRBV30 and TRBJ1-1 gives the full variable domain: SQTIHQWPATLVQPVGSPLSLECTVEGTSNPNLYWYRQAAGRGLQLLFYSVGIGQISSEVPQNLSASRPQDRQFILSSKKLLLSDSGFYLCAWRLSPEAFFGQGTRLTVV.

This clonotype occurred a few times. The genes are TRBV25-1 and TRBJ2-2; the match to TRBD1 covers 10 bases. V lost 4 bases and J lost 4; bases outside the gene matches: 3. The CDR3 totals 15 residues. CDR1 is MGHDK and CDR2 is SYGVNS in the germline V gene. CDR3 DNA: TGTGCCAGCAGTGTCCGGGACAGGGGCACCGGGGAGCTGTTTTTT. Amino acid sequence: CASSVRDRGTGELFF.

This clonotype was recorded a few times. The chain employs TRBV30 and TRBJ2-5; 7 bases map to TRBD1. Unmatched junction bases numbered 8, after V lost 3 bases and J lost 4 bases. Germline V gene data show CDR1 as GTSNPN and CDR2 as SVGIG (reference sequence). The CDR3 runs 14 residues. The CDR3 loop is CAWRGDSPRETQYF. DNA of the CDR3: TGTGCCTGGAGGGGGGACAGTCCTCGAGAGACCCAGTACTTC.

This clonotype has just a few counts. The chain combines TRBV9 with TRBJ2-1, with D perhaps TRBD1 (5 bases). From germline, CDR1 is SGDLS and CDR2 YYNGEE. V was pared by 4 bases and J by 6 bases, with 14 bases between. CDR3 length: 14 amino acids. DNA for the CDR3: TGTGCCAGCAGCCGCTTAGGGGAAAGCAATGAGCAGTTCTTC. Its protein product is CASSRLGESNEQFF.

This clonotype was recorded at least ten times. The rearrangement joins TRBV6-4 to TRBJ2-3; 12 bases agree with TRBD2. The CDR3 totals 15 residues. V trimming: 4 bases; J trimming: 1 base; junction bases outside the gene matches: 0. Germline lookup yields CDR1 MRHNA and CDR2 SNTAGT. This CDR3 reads CASSGLAGGTDTQYF. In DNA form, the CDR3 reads TGTGCCAGCAGTGGACTAGCGGGAGGCACAGATACGCAGTATTTT.